This paragraph reports one T cell receptor (beta chain). Preparation of the TCRbeta library involved a method that used unique molecular identifiers. TCRdb itself ran the PCR reads through MiXCR, one entry per CDR3 protein. The data hold nearly 400,000 distinct CDR3 sequences, with roughly 22% observed a single time. V shed 4 bases and J shed 10 bases, with 10 bases lying between them. This CDR3 is 11 amino acids long. CDR1 and CDR2 from the germline V gene are SGHTA and FQGNSA. This sample stems from a study of T-cell reconstitution after alpha-beta-depleted transplantation in children. The clonotype comes from a human donor who donated a stem cell graft to a child with acute myeloid leukemia. The chain joins TRBV7-2 to TRBJ1-1; no definite D call. The sequences come from PBMCs from the stem cell graft donor, collected from the stem cell graft. The CDR3 DNA reads as TGTGCCAGCAGCTCCCCGTTCGTAGCTTTCTTT. Translated: CASSSPFVAFF.